Listed below are T cell receptor beta chains from one sample, sequenced in a study of human T cells and chemical hapten exposure. In TCRdb, the RACE reads were re-called with MiXCR into one record per CDR3 protein. This table has fewer than 500,000 distinct CDR3 sequences, approximately 5.1% appearing once. Sequenced material: whole blood, taken in connection with sensitization to the hapten diphenylcyclopropenone (DPC). Receptor source: a woman aged 45-65 years with alopecia areata. Some clones in this sample may be carry-over from other donors' samples. Both conserved end residues are part of each CDR3. The order of the fields is J gene, clone size, V gene, D gene, CDR3 protein, CDR3 DNA. The D gene is left open where the match is weak. Clone size is shown for a subset of rows, as once, few, many or a class of expanded clone.

j_gene: TRBJ1-1
abundance: .
v_gene: TRBV5-1
d_gene: TRBD1
CDR3aa: CASSSGTGGATEAFF
CDR3nt: TGCGCCAGCAGCTCCGGGACAGGGGGCGCGACTGAAGCTTTCTTT

j_gene: TRBJ2-7
abundance: many
v_gene: TRBV5-4
d_gene: .
CDR3aa: CASSLGGADSEQYF
CDR3nt: TGTGCCAGCAGCTTGGGGGGGGCGGATTCCGAGCAGTACTTC

j_gene: TRBJ2-5
abundance: few
v_gene: TRBV12-3/TRBV12-4
d_gene: TRBD1
CDR3aa: CASSPQTGSETQYF
CDR3nt: TGTGCCAGCAGTCCCCAGACAGGGTCGGAGACCCAGTACTTC

j_gene: TRBJ2-1
abundance: many
v_gene: TRBV6-5
d_gene: .
CDR3aa: CASRRTGTTSSYNEQFF
CDR3nt: TGTGCCAGCAGGAGGACCGGGACCACAAGCTCCTACAATGAGCAGTTCTTC

j_gene: TRBJ2-1
abundance: few
v_gene: TRBV9
d_gene: .
CDR3aa: CASSELEDPYNEQFF
CDR3nt: TGTGCCAGCAGCGAGCTAGAAGACCCTTACAATGAGCAGTTCTTC

j_gene: TRBJ2-1
abundance: many
v_gene: TRBV3-1
d_gene: .
CDR3aa: CASSPLYNEQFF
CDR3nt: TGTGCCAGCAGCCCGTTATACAATGAGCAGTTCTTC

j_gene: TRBJ1-2
abundance: .
v_gene: TRBV7-2
d_gene: .
CDR3aa: CASSLAPQQRGYGYTF
CDR3nt: TGTGCCAGCAGCTTAGCCCCGCAGCAGAGAGGCTATGGCTACACCTTC

j_gene: TRBJ2-7
abundance: few
v_gene: TRBV20-1
d_gene: TRBD2
CDR3aa: CSAPGGRYEQYF
CDR3nt: TGCAGTGCCCCCGGGGGGAGGTACGAGCAGTACTTC

j_gene: TRBJ1-1
abundance: many
v_gene: TRBV3-1
d_gene: .
CDR3aa: CASRADDTEAFF
CDR3nt: TGTGCCAGCAGGGCGGACGACACTGAAGCTTTCTTT

j_gene: TRBJ2-3
abundance: .
v_gene: TRBV5-4
d_gene: TRBD2
CDR3aa: CASSSLLAGPFSDTQYF
CDR3nt: TGTGCCAGCAGCTCCCTACTAGCGGGGCCTTTCTCAGATACGCAGTATTTT

j_gene: TRBJ1-4
abundance: .
v_gene: TRBV29-1
d_gene: .
CDR3aa: CSVSGQPTNEKLFF
CDR3nt: TGCAGCGTTAGTGGACAGCCCACTAATGAAAAACTGTTTTTT

j_gene: TRBJ2-1
abundance: many
v_gene: TRBV7-6
d_gene: TRBD2
CDR3aa: CASSAGLVVYNEQFF
CDR3nt: TGTGCCAGCAGCGCGGGACTAGTGGTCTACAATGAGCAGTTCTTC

j_gene: TRBJ1-1
abundance: many
v_gene: TRBV9
d_gene: .
CDR3aa: CASSVGTAQNTEAFF
CDR3nt: TGTGCCAGCAGCGTAGGGACGGCGCAAAACACTGAAGCTTTCTTT

j_gene: TRBJ2-3
abundance: few
v_gene: TRBV18
d_gene: TRBD2
CDR3aa: CASSPRGGPTYTDTQYF
CDR3nt: TGTGCCAGCTCACCGCGGGGGGGCCCGACTTACACAGATACGCAGTATTTT

j_gene: TRBJ2-7
abundance: many
v_gene: TRBV28
d_gene: .
CDR3aa: CASSLRKRVSSYEQYF
CDR3nt: TGTGCCAGCAGTTTGCGGAAGCGGGTAAGCTCCTACGAGCAGTACTTC

j_gene: TRBJ2-4
abundance: .
v_gene: TRBV28
d_gene: .
CDR3aa: CASRINGKSIQYF
CDR3nt: TGTGCCAGCAGGATCAATGGCAAAAGCATTCAGTACTTC

j_gene: TRBJ2-7
abundance: many
v_gene: TRBV13
d_gene: .
CDR3aa: CASSLDPGQGNEQYF
CDR3nt: TGTGCCAGCAGCTTAGACCCCGGGCAGGGTAACGAGCAGTACTTC